The entry below gives a single TCR beta chain sequence along with its context. The antigen is not known. The record originates from a study of tissue T cells after allogeneic stem cell transplantation. Findings and limits, study-wide: Few T cell clones were shared across patients, but motif clusters showed tissue-specific shared signatures.

Survey-depth TCRbeta CDR3 sequencing reported V/J genes and productive frequencies. Libraries were prepared by immunoSEQ multiplex PCR; TCRdb keeps only in-frame clonotypes and omits some of them. The sample holds about 500 clones, about 83% seen once. This TCR came from a male patient between 40 and 69 years old with steroid-refractory graft-versus-host disease after an allogeneic stem cell transplant. Some T cells may be the graft donor's. The input for sequencing was duodenal tissue, taken at autopsy.

This CDR3 is CASSQDSMGWDTEAFF. The CDR3 DNA follows: TGCGCCAGCAGCCAAGATTCGATGGGCTGGGACACTGAAGCTTTCTTT. The chain employs TRBV4-1 and TRBJ1-1; unclear D gene. Germline V gene data show CDR1 as MGHRA and CDR2 as YSYEKL. The CDR3 spans 16 residues. The ends were cut back, 0 bases at V and 3 bases at J, with 14 bases in the middle.